Listed here are 3 T cell receptor beta chains from one sample, sequenced in a study of CXCR3-negative and CXCR3-positive naive CD8 T cells. Study findings and constraints: Higher TRB CDR3 hydrophobicity marked CXCR3-positive naive cells relative to CXCR3-negative naive cells.

Preparation of TRB cDNA libraries relied on 5' RACE carrying UMI labels. TCRdb reprocessed the 5' RACE reads and reports one entry per CDR3 protein, with no DNA. This sample's clone table lists around 160,000 distinct CDR3 sequences. No antigen is known for these receptors. The sequenced sample consisted of naive CXCR3+ CD8+ T cells from blood. Described subset: CD45RO-CCR7+CD27+CD95- naive CD8+ T cells expressing CXCR3 (TNR3+). The receptors come from a human donor in good health. Some clones in this sample may be carry-over from other donors' samples.

The V and J genes are TRBV5-6 and TRBJ2-3; the TCRdb call, TRBD2, lacks DNA for checking. The V gene's germline CDR1 is SGHDT and CDR2 YYEEEE. The CDR3 is made up of 16 amino acids. CDR3 sequence: CASSPRQRESPDTQYF. The full variable domain, in which reference TRBV5-6 and TRBJ2-3 provide the parts outside the CDR3, is DAGVTQSPTHLIKTRGQQVTLRCSPKSGHDTVSWYQQALGQGPQFIFQYYEEEERQRGNFPDRFSGHQFPNYSSELNVNALLLGDSALYLCASSPRQRESPDTQYFGPGTRLTVL.

The V and J genes are TRBV6-5 and TRBJ1-2; TCRdb lists TRBD1, though no DNA is available to test this call. CDR3 length: 13 residues. The germline CDR1 and CDR2 sequences are MNHEY and SVGAGI. CDR3 loop: CASSYSTGSGYTF.

CDR3 in amino acids: CASSPPLDRVYGEQYF. The rearrangement uses TRBV7-9 and TRBJ2-7; TCRdb indicates TRBD1, and absent DNA this call remains unverified. Germline V gene lookup returns CDR1 SEHNR and CDR2 FQNEAQ (reference sequence). The CDR3 is 16 amino acids.